The clone carrying this TCR beta chain was picked up many times. Its antigen is not known. These data are taken from a study of T-cell memory formation after mild COVID-19. About the study: Largely donor-specific sequence clusters came from two donors.

General study points: Clones that got smaller from day 15 to 85 had even CD4/CD8, while clones growing later tipped toward CD4+. Among clones peaking at day 37 in the second wave, SARS-CoV-2 specificity remained unconfirmed.

The V and J ends lost 0 bases and 4 bases respectively, with 17 bases between them. The germline V gene encodes CDR1 LGHNA and CDR2 YSLEER. This CDR3 comprises 17 residues. Using its own MiXCR run on the 5' RACE reads, TCRdb lists one record per CDR3 protein. The sample gives around 510,000 distinct CDR3 sequences, about a fifth of which show up once; around 8.4% is in the top ten. The material sequenced was PBMCs or a T cell subset sorted from them (not recorded which). J is TRBJ2-3 and V is TRBV4-3, with D possibly matching TRBD1 (6 bases). The sequence came from an adult woman who had mild COVID-19 (a few samples of this study predate the infection). Cell type and time point are not known. CDR3 loop: CASSQDLGQTRPDTQYF. In nucleotides, the CDR3 is TGCGCCAGCAGCCAAGATCTTGGACAGACACGTCCAGATACGCAGTATTTT.